This TCR beta chain was identified during a study of post-analysis software for immune sequencing data. Study-level background: Patients had relapsing-remitting, secondary progressive or progressive-relapsing multiple sclerosis; some lacked subtype. General observations from the study: Comparison of patients with controls showed 5 or 6 TRBV segments more frequent in patients, TRBV5-6, TRBV5-1 and TRBV20-1 among them. With F measure, samples from one preparation batch clustered together strongly.

Trimming stripped 7 bases from V and 5 bases from J, with 14 bases between. The CDR3 loop spans 13 amino acids. Every TCR beta cDNA library bore unique molecular identifiers. TCRdb redid the calling of the PCR reads with MiXCR, one entry per CDR3 protein. The profile covers about 540,000 distinct CDR3 sequences, with about a third appearing a single time and approximately 6% taken by the ten largest. This clonotype was observed many times. Its antigen is unknown. This TCR was recovered from a girl aged 2-17 years with multiple sclerosis. The chain has TRBV12-3 or TRBV12-4 and TRBJ2-5; D possibly matches TRBD1 or TRBD2 (5 bases each). Sequencing input: blood. The CDR3 loop is CASTGTVVETQYF. The DNA of the CDR3 is TGTGCCAGCACCGGGACGGTAGTCGAGACCCAGTACTTC.